Below, 10 T cell receptor beta chains from the same sample are listed, as sequenced in a study of T-cell reconstitution after alpha-beta-depleted transplantation in children. Unique molecular identifiers were incorporated into the prepared TCRbeta library. MiXCR, applied by TCRdb to the PCR reads, yields one record per CDR3 protein. Among about 74,000 distinct CDR3 sequences listed, 12% to 15% were seen once. The specimen was PBMCs, mostly from graft donor cells, collected 180 days after TCRalphabeta/CD19-depleted stem cell transplant. The receptors were gathered from a male patient aged 2-9 years who had a stem cell transplant for acute lymphoblastic leukemia, so the T cells may come from the graft donor.

This rearrangement joins TRBV7-8 to TRBJ1-1, with a possible D match to TRBD1 (6 bases). The CDR3 contains 15 residues. V was clipped by 5 bases and J by 2 bases, with 15 bases between them. Germline loops: CDR1 SGHVS, CDR2 FQNEAQ. CDR3 coding DNA: TGTGCCAGCAGCCCAGGGGCGGCTTTAAACACTGAAGCTTTCTTT. Its translation: CASSPGAALNTEAFF.

V gene TRBV4-3 combines with J gene TRBJ1-1; D gene uncertain. The V end lost 0 bases, the J end lost 1 base, and 6 bases lay between the germline ends. Germline CDR1 and CDR2: LGHNA and YSLEER. This CDR3 contains 14 residues. The chain's CDR3 is CASSQELGNTEAFF. The DNA for the CDR3 is TGCGCCAGCAGCCAAGAATTAGGGAACACTGAAGCTTTCTTT.

A note on this clonotype: Since a much larger clone is just one base distant, this may be a read error. The rearrangement links TRBV7-2 to TRBJ2-3, with a weak D call TRBD2 (5 bases). Germline V gene data show CDR1 as SGHTA and CDR2 as FQGNSA. V was clipped by 2 bases and J by 4 bases, with 7 bases between them. The CDR3 extends over 13 amino acids. CDR3 amino acids: CASSLPRADTQYF. CDR3 sequence (DNA): TGTGCCAGCAGCTTACCGAGGGCAGATACGCAGTATTTT.

The gene calls are TRBV30 and TRBJ2-5, with TRBD1 matching over 9 bases. The CDR3 length is 15 residues. The germline gives CDR1 GTSNPN, CDR2 SVGIG (reference sequence). The V gene end was trimmed by 2 bases and the J gene end by 7 bases; junction bases not matched to a gene: 11. As DNA, the CDR3 is TGTGCCTGGAGTATCATCGGGACAGGGTGGGGGACCCAGTACTTC. As protein: CAWSIIGTGWGTQYF.

The CDR3 sequence: CASTTLLSRGKIRETQYF. The CDR3 nucleotides read TGTGCCAGCACTACTTTACTTTCCAGGGGGAAAATAAGAGAGACCCAGTACTTC. The rearrangement links TRBV21-1 to TRBJ2-5; no check of the table's D call, TRBD1, against the DNA was made. TRBV21-1 is a pseudogene. The CDR3 loop spans 18 amino acids.

This clonotype has ten or more counts. The J gene is TRBJ1-4, the V gene TRBV7-9; perhaps TRBD1 as D (6 bases). The CDR3 covers 17 residues. Per germline, CDR1 SEHNR and CDR2 FQNEAQ (reference sequence). Trimming left V 3 bases short and J 3 bases short, with 17 bases between. The CDR3 loop is CASSFGTRGRSNEKLFF. CDR3 DNA: TGTGCCAGCAGCTTCGGAACCCGGGGGCGGTCTAATGAAAAACTGTTTTTT.

This clonotype was picked up many times. The chain joins TRBV7-3 to TRBJ2-3; D unresolved. Germline V gene lookup returns CDR1 SGHTA and CDR2 FQGTGA. V lost 0 bases and J 0 bases, leaving 10 bases between the germline ends. CDR3 size: 16 residues. CDR3 sequence reads: CASSLTPSLSTDTQYF. Here the CDR3 DNA reads TGTGCCAGCAGCTTAACCCCCAGCCTTAGCACAGATACGCAGTATTTT.

V and J are TRBV5-1 and TRBJ2-2; D unresolved. The V end was cut by 5 bases, the J end by 6 bases, with 20 bases between. CDR1 SGHRS and CDR2 YFSETQ come from the germline V gene. The CDR3 runs 16 residues. This CDR3 is CASSSSIKIRSGELFF. CDR3 coding DNA: TGCGCCAGCAGTAGCTCTATTAAGATTCGCTCCGGGGAGCTGTTTTTT.

This clonotype was picked up many times. The rearrangement links TRBV3-1 to TRBJ2-7, with 15 bases lining up with TRBD2. The J segment lost 6 bases and the V segment lost 1 base, leaving 1 base of the junction unmatched. The CDR3 contains 15 residues. Germline V gene data show CDR1 as LGHDT and CDR2 as YNNKEL (reference sequence). CDR3 sequence (DNA): TGTGCCAGCAGCCAAGGGACTAGCGGGAGGGCCGAGCAGTACTTC. Residues: CASSQGTSGRAEQYF.

This clonotype has at least ten counts. CDR3 amino acids: CSARQAYNEQFF. The CDR3 DNA follows: TGCAGTGCTAGACAGGCCTACAATGAGCAGTTCTTC. This rearrangement joins TRBV20-1 to TRBJ2-1; D gene unclear. V gave up 2 bases and J gave up 2 bases, with 4 bases separating them. Germline V gene lookup returns CDR1 DFQATT and CDR2 SNEGSKA (reference sequence). This CDR3 comprises 12 residues.